This entry features one TCR beta chain sequence. The CDR3 loop spans 14 amino acids. Trimming stripped 2 bases from V and 1 base from J, with 8 bases between. Germline V gene lookup returns CDR1 KGHSH and CDR2 LQKENI. This entry belongs to a study of Graves' ophthalmopathy and Graves' hyperthyroidism. Researchers took RNA transcripts and amplified TCR beta CDR3 regions from them. Scientists carried out first-round RT-PCR using HTBI primers and then a second-round multiplex PCR. MiXCR was run by TCRdb on the multiplex PCR reads, yielding one entry per CDR3 protein. The sample lists 500,000 to 600,000 distinct CDR3 sequences; 39% were seen once.

Sequenced sample: peripheral blood or thyroid tissue (not recorded which). The receptor comes from an adult man with Graves' hyperthyroidism. This chain joins TRBV18 and TRBJ2-5, with D perhaps assigned TRBD1 or TRBD2 (6 bases each). The CDR3 reads CASSPRGVQETQYF. Here the CDR3 DNA reads TGTGCCAGCTCACCAAGGGGGGTCCAAGAGACCCAGTACTTC.